Each of the 8 T cell receptor beta chains below was sequenced from the same sample in a study of identical twins. TCRdb re-called the 5' RACE reads through MiXCR, storing one row per CDR3 protein. The table includes about 810,000 distinct CDR3 sequences, roughly an eighth detected once. The sample also formed part of further work on yellow fever vaccine responses in identical twins.

The sample comprised PBMCs. Receptors were obtained from a woman aged 18-29 years in good health.

This clonotype was detected ten times or more. The J gene is TRBJ1-2, the V gene TRBV20-1; D remains ambiguous. This CDR3 contains 15 residues. The germline V gene has CDR1 DFQATT and CDR2 SNEGSKA (reference sequence). V lost 0 bases and J lost 4, with 15 bases in between. The CDR3 nucleotides are TGCAGTGCTAGAGACGAGGACGGGATGGGCTATGGCTACACCTTC. It codes for CSARDEDGMGYGYTF.

This clonotype was counted a few times. This sequence joins TRBV4-2 and TRBJ2-7; 16 nucleotides agree with TRBD2. The germline CDR1 and CDR2 sequences are LGHNA and YNFKEQ. V dropped 0 bases and J dropped 3; count of bases not matched to a gene: 5. The CDR3 sequence is 18 residues long. As DNA, the CDR3 is TGTGCCAGCAGCCAAGAGGGACTAGCGGGAGGGCCAGTCTACGAGCAGTACTTC. It yields the protein CASSQEGLAGGPVYEQYF.

The rearrangement joins TRBV24-1 to TRBJ2-2, with 11 bases fitting TRBD2. Trimming cost V 3 bases and J 1 base; bases outside gene matches: 3. The CDR3 loop spans 17 amino acids. Per the germline V gene, CDR1 is KGHDR and CDR2 is SFDVKD. In DNA form, the CDR3 reads TGTGCCACCAGTGATCCCGGGACTAGCGGGAACACCGGGGAGCTGTTTTTT. It encodes CATSDPGTSGNTGELFF.

The chain combines TRBV7-9 with TRBJ2-5; D is undetermined. V lost 3 bases and J 2 bases, leaving 10 bases between the germline ends. Germline assignment: CDR1 SEHNR and CDR2 FQNEAQ (reference sequence). The CDR3 totals 14 residues. Written as DNA, the CDR3 is TGTGCCAGCAGCTTTAAGACCCAACAAGAGACCCAGTACTTC. This encodes CASSFKTQQETQYF.

The chain is built from TRBV2 and TRBJ2-7; weak D call: TRBD2 (5 bases). Germline CDR1 reads SNHLY; CDR2 reads FYNNEI. Trimming took off 8 bases at V and 0 bases at J, with 11 bases between the two ends. This CDR3 region has 13 residues. The DNA for the CDR3 is TGTGCCAGCGTCCAAGGGAGCTCCTACGAGCAGTACGTC. This sequence encodes CASVQGSSYEQYV.

This clonotype came up a few times. At one boundary the junction diverges from the germline segment, which might be a read error. J is TRBJ2-2 and V is TRBV5-1; D is unresolved. Germline CDR1 is SGHRS and CDR2 is YFSETQ. CDR3 length equals 15 residues. The CDR3 spells CASGFRVSDTGELFF. The CDR3 nucleotides are TGCGCCAGCGGCTTCAGAGTCTCGGACACCGGGGAGCTGTTTTTT.

This chain joins TRBV29-1 and TRBJ2-7, with unresolved D. The CDR3 runs 14 residues. Looked up from germline, CDR1 is SQVTM and CDR2 is ANQGSEA. V gave up 4 bases and J gave up 0 bases, with 13 bases separating them. This CDR3 reads CSVVPGISSYEQYF. The CDR3 nucleotides are TGCAGCGTTGTTCCGGGTATAAGCTCCTACGAGCAGTACTTC.

This clonotype was seen more than once but under ten times. The chain combines TRBV10-3 with TRBJ2-1; TRBD2 matches 15 bases. This CDR3 has 16 residues. Germline CDR1 reads ENHRY; CDR2 reads SYGVKD. The V and J ends lost 3 bases and 7 bases, in that order; junction bases with no gene match: 4. The CDR3, as DNA: TGTGCCATCAGTGACCCCGGGACTAGCGGGAGGAATGAGCAGTTCTTC. Protein sequence: CAISDPGTSGRNEQFF.